What follows describes a single T cell receptor beta chain. Its specificity is not known. These data originate in a study of cytomegalovirus exposure and HLA in healthy donors. About the study: Tens of millions of unique TCRs, all from HLA-typed donors, were included in an early release of the data. Of 398 genotyped donors, roughly 81% clustered with self-reported Caucasian donors.

Study-wide results and caveats: Of the V segments, some could not be distinguished, including TRBV6-2 and TRBV6-3, and were excluded.

V was clipped by 5 bases and J by 6 bases, with 20 bases between them. The CDR3 is made up of 16 amino acids. Germline values: CDR1 SGHAT, CDR2 FQNNGV. The PCR used 60 Vbeta and 13 Jbeta primers. In the authors' methods: Roughly 10 million shared chains were among around 80 million unique TCR beta chains counted in a later analysis. Sequencing was performed with immunoSEQ multiplex PCR; in TCRdb, only in-frame clones are kept and a portion is missing. V and J calls plus clone size are reproduced from that table; the DNA served to infer D and trimming. The listing records 100,000 to 150,000 clones. The source of this sequence is a man in his forties in good health and CMV-seronegative. Sequencing was done on a sample of PBMCs. The rearrangement joins TRBV11-2 to TRBJ2-1; D possibly corresponds to TRBD2 (5 bases). The CDR3 coding sequence is TGTGCCAGCAGCCCTAGCCGCCCCTATGGTAGCAATGAGCAGTTCTTC. It yields the protein CASSPSRPYGSNEQFF.